This TCR beta chain was recovered during a study of T-cell reconstitution after alpha-beta-depleted transplantation in children listed by TCRdb under 2016. Context from the whole study: Using TCR repertoire profiling, the study quantitatively followed how T-cell immune reconstitution unfolded in children after TCRalphabeta/CD19-depleted allogeneic hematopoietic cell transplantation.

Overall results and qualifications from the work: The high TCRbeta diversity at day 60 in some patients was ascribed to recipient T cells and intrathymic progenitors that had survived conditioning. Hyperexpanded clone frequencies declined over subsequent months; after one year, T-cell counts and TCRbeta diversity were mostly attributed to newly produced T cells. The apparently early recovery of alphabetaT-cell counts about two months after transplant reportedly depended on only several hundred rapidly expanded clones that came from non-depleted graft cells.

The treatment or condition label, read with the paper, signifies: allogeneic hematopoietic cell transplantation with graft depleted of TCRalphabeta T cells and CD19 B cells. TCRalphabeta/CD19-depleted allogeneic hematopoietic cell grafts were given to the transplant recipients, all of whom were children. The library was generated by PCR. The sequencer was an Illumina HiSeq 2500. Molecular barcoding was employed in the preparation of TCR libraries, with unique molecular identifiers being used to normalize TCRbeta repertoire quantification. The public sequencing data were trimmed at Q25 with fastp and processed into clonotypes with MiXCR by TCRdb, which kept only in-frame beta chains. CDR3 protein duplicates are merged, each entry listing the most common genes and DNA. The sample yields fewer than 250,000 distinct CDR3 sequences; roughly 8% were counted once. The ten largest clones capture 5% to 7% of the sample.

This clonotype appeared many times. No antigen is known for it. The input lacks base qualities; no much larger clone sits a single base away. Sequencing used PBMCs, mostly from graft donor cells, obtained 180 days after TCRalphabeta/CD19-depleted stem cell transplant. This clonotype was obtained from a male patient between 5 and 17 years old who had a stem cell transplant for acute lymphoblastic leukemia, so the T cells may come from the graft donor.

The DNA reads as follows: TGTGCCAGCAGTCCCGACAGGGAGGGCACCGGGGAGCTGTTTTTT. It specifies CASSPDREGTGELFF. Recombination joined TRBV6-1 with TRBJ2-2, with the D call perhaps TRBD1 or TRBD2, as 7 bases match in each case. V and J lose 5 bases and 4 bases, and a span of 14 bases separates them. The germline V gene encodes CDR1 MNHNS and CDR2 SASEGT. From cysteine to phenylalanine, the CDR3 is 15 amino acids long. Only the CDR3 portion is preserved as DNA: 45 bases, with reading frame beginning at the first base.